Below, 25 T cell receptor beta chains from the same sample are listed, as sequenced in a study of naive and memory T cell subsets. The beta constant-region primer was an equimolar mix of two oligonucleotides covering TRBC1 and TRBC2. TCRdb independently ran MiXCR on the UMI-ligation and nested PCR reads; one entry per CDR3 protein. The sample has around 23,000 distinct CDR3 sequences; more than 9.5% are singletons. The sequenced sample was central memory CD8+ T cells from blood. The receptors derive from a human donor in good health.

This clonotype is labeled medium-sized (0.01 to 0.1%). The chain joins TRBV7-8 to TRBJ2-1; D remains ambiguous. CDR3 length equals 16 residues. Trimming left V 1 base short and J 4 bases short, with 14 bases between. The V gene's germline CDR1 is SGHVS and CDR2 FQNEAQ. The CDR3 sequence is CASSLDPVMGYNEQFF. The CDR3 DNA sequence: TGTGCCAGCAGCTTAGACCCAGTAATGGGATACAATGAGCAGTTCTTC.

The chain combines TRBV4-1 with TRBJ2-7, with 9 bases identical to TRBD1. The CDR3 runs to 15 residues. Looked up from germline, CDR1 is MGHRA and CDR2 is YSYEKL. J gave up 5 bases and V 1 base, and 6 bases lay outside the gene matches. The CDR3 reads CASSQGVTGGDEQYF. CDR3 in DNA: TGCGCCAGCAGCCAAGGTGTAACAGGGGGCGACGAGCAGTACTTC.

This clonotype was observed a handful of times. This chain joins TRBV10-3 and TRBJ2-7; TRBD2 aligns across 7 bases. Germline CDR1 reads ENHRY; CDR2 reads SYGVKD. There are 14 residues in the CDR3. V lost 9 bases to trimming and J lost 0 bases; unmatched junction nucleotides: 8. CDR3: CAIGSGGSSYEQYF. CDR3 DNA: TGTGCCATTGGGAGCGGCGGGAGCTCCTACGAGCAGTACTTC.

This clonotype was observed many times. The chain employs TRBV4-1 and TRBJ2-3; 9 nucleotides line up with TRBD2. This CDR3 is built from 16 residues. V was pared by 2 bases and J by 5 bases, with 8 bases of the junction left unmatched. Germline CDR1 MGHRA, CDR2 YSYEKL. CDR3 region: CASSQRAGGSGDTQYF. CDR3 nucleotides: TGCGCCAGCAGCCAACGAGCGGGGGGCTCCGGAGATACGCAGTATTTT.

This clonotype was detected ten times or more. The chain carries TRBV6-5 and TRBJ2-3; TRBD2 matches 11 bases. The CDR3 has 16 amino acids. The ends lost 8 bases at V and 0 bases at J; junction bases unmatched: 7. Germline V gene sequence: CDR1 MNHEY, CDR2 SVGAGI. The DNA of the CDR3 is TGTGCCAGCTGTGCGGGACTAGCGGTGAGCACAGATACGCAGTATTTT. Translation gives CASCAGLAVSTDTQYF.

Relative to its sample, this clonotype is medium-sized (0.01 to 0.1%). V and J are TRBV29-1 and TRBJ1-2, with 9 bases aligning to TRBD1. Germline lookup yields CDR1 SQVTM and CDR2 ANQGSEA. The CDR3 runs 18 residues. The V segment lost 0 bases and the J segment 4 bases; nucleotides outside the gene matches: 15. The chain's CDR3 is CSVEEFLGQGRMFYGYTF. The CDR3 DNA sequence: TGCAGCGTTGAAGAATTTCTGGGACAGGGAAGAATGTTCTATGGCTACACCTTC.

This clonotype was seen at least ten times. The chain combines TRBV20-1 with TRBJ1-1; 8 bases line up with TRBD1. The V gene's germline CDR1 is DFQATT and CDR2 SNEGSKA (reference sequence). Unmatched junction bases numbered 6, after V lost 5 bases and J lost 1 base. The CDR3 loop spans 14 amino acids. The CDR3: CSAGSGTGNTEAFF. The CDR3, as DNA: TGCAGTGCTGGTTCCGGGACAGGGAACACTGAAGCTTTCTTT.

Ten or more counts support this clonotype. Written as DNA, the CDR3 is TGTGCCAGCAGCTTCGGACTAGCGGGAGAAGGAGATACGCAGTATTTT. Amino acids: CASSFGLAGEGDTQYF. The gene calls are TRBV7-9 and TRBJ2-3, with 13 bases identical to TRBD2. There are 16 residues in the CDR3. CDR1 is SEHNR, CDR2 FQNEAQ, per germline (reference sequence). V was clipped by 3 bases and J by 5 bases; unmatched bases: 5.

The rearrangement joins TRBV18 to TRBJ1-1; perhaps TRBD1 as D (6 bases). The germline gives CDR1 KGHSH, CDR2 LQKENI. With 6 bases removed from V and 2 bases from J, the gap between germline ends came to 10 bases. The CDR3 has 13 residues. CDR3 in amino acids: CASSIGGNTEAFF. The DNA for the CDR3 is TGTGCCAGCTCCATCGGGGGCAACACTGAAGCTTTCTTT.

In regard to this clonotype: A much larger clonotype is one base distant, so this may be a read error. V and J are TRBV2 and TRBJ2-3, with D tentatively TRBD1 (5 bases). The CDR3 is 16 amino acids. The germline V gene has CDR1 SNHLY and CDR2 FYNNEI. The CDR3 coding sequence is TGTGTCAGCAGTGAATGGCAAAGGGGTGGTACAGATACGCAGTATTTT. Its translation is CVSSEWQRGGTDTQYF. The full variable domain, its missing parts supplied by reference TRBV2 and TRBJ2-3, is EPEVTQTPSHQVTQMGQEVILRCVPISNHLYFYWYRQILGQKVEFLVSFYNNEISEKSEIFDDQFSVERPDGSNFTLKIRSTKLEDSAMYFCVSSEWQRGGTDTQYFGPGTRLTVL.

Ten or more counts support this clonotype. This chain links TRBV20-1 with TRBJ2-1; a weak D match, TRBD2 (7 bases). CDR1 is DFQATT and CDR2 is SNEGSKA in the germline V gene (reference sequence). The CDR3 loop spans 16 amino acids. Trimming pared 5 bases from V and 0 bases from J, leaving 17 bases between. The CDR3 coding sequence is TGCAGTGCTTTGGGTGCGGGGGCAAGCTCCTACAATGAGCAGTTCTTC. Translation: CSALGAGASSYNEQFF.

This clonotype was seen repeatedly, ten times or more. This rearrangement joins TRBV27 to TRBJ1-5; possible D gene TRBD1, 5 bases. CDR1 is MNHEY and CDR2 is SMNVEV in the germline V gene (reference sequence). V was trimmed by 4 bases and J by 1 base, leaving 23 bases between them. The CDR3 has 19 amino acids. The CDR3 sequence: CASSSTNLRGFLSNQPQHF. DNA for the CDR3: TGTGCCAGCAGTTCGACCAACCTAAGGGGATTTTTGAGCAATCAGCCCCAGCATTTT.

In its sample, this clonotype was seen a few times. J is TRBJ1-1 and V is TRBV12-5; D unclear. CDR3 size: 11 residues. Trimming pared 3 bases from V and 2 bases from J, leaving 1 base between. Germline loops: CDR1 LGHNT, CDR2 FRNRAP. The CDR3 loop reads CASGFNTEAFF. As DNA, the CDR3 is TGTGCTAGTGGTTTTAACACTGAAGCTTTCTTT.

This clonotype occurred many times. The rearrangement uses TRBV7-8 and TRBJ1-1, with 10 bases that match TRBD1. CDR1 is SGHVS, CDR2 FQNEAQ, per germline. This CDR3 comprises 17 residues. The J segment lost 1 base and the V segment lost 2 bases, leaving 7 bases of the junction unmatched. The CDR3 loop is CASSLRDRGLKNTEAFF. Here the CDR3 DNA reads TGTGCCAGCAGCTTACGGGACAGGGGACTCAAGAACACTGAAGCTTTCTTT.

Ten or more counts support this clonotype. This chain joins TRBV13 and TRBJ2-1, with D perhaps matching TRBD2 (6 bases). The length of the CDR3 is 12 residues. V shed 3 bases and J shed 7 bases, with 7 bases lying between them. Germline V CDR1 and CDR2: PRHDT, FYEKMQ (reference sequence). In DNA form, the CDR3 reads TGTGCCAGCAGCTTCGGGGGAAATGAGCAGTTCTTC. Amino acids: CASSFGGNEQFF.

This clonotype occurred many times. This sequence joins TRBV6-6 and TRBJ1-1; D possibly corresponds to TRBD1 (6 bases). The CDR3 sequence is 13 residues long. V gave up 6 bases and J gave up 4 bases, with 12 bases separating them. Germline CDR1 reads MNHNY; CDR2 reads SVGAGI (reference sequence). The CDR3 DNA is TGTGCCAGCAGACGCAGGGGTCGCACTGAAGCTTTCTTT. Translation: CASRRRGRTEAFF.

This clonotype was seen a handful of times. The J gene is TRBJ2-2, the V gene TRBV29-1, with D tentatively TRBD1 (7 bases). The germline CDR1 and CDR2 sequences are SQVTM and ANQGSEA. The CDR3 contains 15 residues. Trimming removed 5 bases at V and 1 base at J, with 14 bases between. CDR3 protein: CSVPAGQLNTGELFF. The CDR3 region has the DNA TGCAGCGTTCCTGCGGGACAGTTGAACACCGGGGAGCTGTTTTTT.

This clonotype was seen only a few times. V is TRBV21-1 and J is TRBJ2-7; the table assigns TRBD2, which was not confirmed against the DNA. TRBV21-1 is reported as a pseudogene. This CDR3 is built from 18 residues. CDR3 nucleotide sequence: TGTGCCAGCAGACAGGGACAGATGCTAGCGGGGGACCCCTACGAGCAGTACTTC. This codes for CASRQGQMLAGDPYEQYF.

This clonotype was counted at least ten times. The rearrangement links TRBV20-1 to TRBJ2-3; the match to TRBD2 covers 10 bases. CDR1 is DFQATT, CDR2 SNEGSKA, per germline (reference sequence). The CDR3 has 19 amino acids. V shed 3 bases and J 5 bases; nucleotides not matched to a gene: 20. CDR3 in DNA: TGCAGTGCTAGTATCTACGGGACTAGCGACCATTACCAGAGAGATACGCAGTATTTT. It specifies CSASIYGTSDHYQRDTQYF.

This clonotype was observed at least ten times. V usage is TRBV2 and J usage is TRBJ1-2; D is ambiguous. V lost 6 bases and J lost 4, with 15 bases in between. The germline CDR1 and CDR2 sequences are SNHLY and FYNNEI. CDR3 size: 14 residues. In nucleotides, the CDR3 is TGTGCCAGCAGAGCCGGGCCAAGAGCCTATGGCTACACCTTC. Translating it yields CASRAGPRAYGYTF.

This clonotype showed up many times. The J gene is TRBJ2-5, the V gene TRBV29-1, with 12 nucleotides matching TRBD2. The CDR3 contains 16 residues. The V and J ends lost 2 bases and 4 bases, in that order; junction bases with no gene match: 8. Per germline, CDR1 SQVTM and CDR2 ANQGSEA. The CDR3 DNA follows: TGCAGCGTTGAAACGCCGGGACTAGCGGGTGGAGAGACCCAGTACTTC. Translated, it gives CSVETPGLAGGETQYF.

This clonotype occurred many times. This chain joins TRBV15 and TRBJ2-5; the match to TRBD1 covers 9 bases. The CDR3 is 15 residues long. V lost 0 bases and J lost 3; bases outside the gene matches: 2. Germline-derived CDR1 and CDR2 are LNHNV and YYDKDF (reference sequence). The CDR3 nucleotides are TGTGCCACCAGCAGAGATCGGACAGGGGAAGAGACCCAGTACTTC. This codes for CATSRDRTGEETQYF.

This clonotype was detected ten times or more. The chain combines TRBV27 with TRBJ2-3; 8 bases are shared with TRBD2. The CDR3 spans 17 residues. Germline V gene data show CDR1 as MNHEY and CDR2 as SMNVEV (reference sequence). The trim removed 5 bases at V and 0 bases at J, leaving 10 bases unmatched. The CDR3 sequence is CASSPHRLAPSTDTQYF. CDR3 sequence (DNA): TGTGCCAGCAGTCCGCACCGACTAGCGCCTAGCACAGATACGCAGTATTTT.

This clonotype ranks as large. The chain joins TRBV6-5 to TRBJ2-7; 8 nucleotides line up with TRBD2. Germline CDR1 and CDR2: MNHEY and SVGAGI. V trimming: 6 bases; J trimming: 3 bases; junction bases outside the gene matches: 7. This CDR3 is 14 amino acids long. This chain's CDR3 is CASSVSGELYEQYF. As DNA, the CDR3 is TGTGCCAGCAGCGTTAGCGGGGAGCTCTACGAGCAGTACTTC.

The chain couples TRBV5-6 to TRBJ2-1; tentative D call: TRBD1 (6 bases). Germline loops: CDR1 SGHDT, CDR2 YYEEEE. V was clipped by 0 bases and J by 1 base, with 11 bases between them. This CDR3 is 16 amino acids long. As DNA, the CDR3 is TGTGCCAGCAGCTTGGACGGCGACAGGTCCTACAATGAGCAGTTCTTC. It specifies CASSLDGDRSYNEQFF.